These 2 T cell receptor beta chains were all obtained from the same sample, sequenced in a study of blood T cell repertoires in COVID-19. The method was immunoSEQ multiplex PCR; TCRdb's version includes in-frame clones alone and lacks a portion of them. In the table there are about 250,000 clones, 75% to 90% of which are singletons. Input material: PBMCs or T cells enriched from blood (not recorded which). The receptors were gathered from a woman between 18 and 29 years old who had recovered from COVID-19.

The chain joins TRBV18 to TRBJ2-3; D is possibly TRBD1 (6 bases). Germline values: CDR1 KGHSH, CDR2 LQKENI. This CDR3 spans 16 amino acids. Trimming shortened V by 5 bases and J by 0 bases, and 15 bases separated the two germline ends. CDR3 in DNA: TGTGCCAGCTCAGACCTCGGACAGTCTAGCACAGATACGCAGTATTTT. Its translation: CASSDLGQSSTDTQYF. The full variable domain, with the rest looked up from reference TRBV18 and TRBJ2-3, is NAGVMQNPRHLVRRRGQEARLRCSPMKGHSHVYWYRQLPEEGLKFMVYLQKENIIDESGMPKERFSAEFPKEGPSILRIQQVVRGDSAAYFCASSDLGQSSTDTQYFGPGTRLTVL.

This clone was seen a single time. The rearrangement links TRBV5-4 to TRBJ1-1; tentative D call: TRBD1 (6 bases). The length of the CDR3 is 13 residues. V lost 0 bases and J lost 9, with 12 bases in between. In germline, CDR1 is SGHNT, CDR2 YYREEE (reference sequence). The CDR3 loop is CASSLGGGAQAFF. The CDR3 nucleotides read TGTGCCAGCAGCTTGGGTGGGGGGGCTCAAGCTTTCTTT.